The 30 T cell receptor beta chains below all came from one sample that was sequenced in a study of blood T cell repertoires in COVID-19. The protocol was immunoSEQ multiplex PCR, while the TCRdb copy is restricted to in-frame clones and leaves out a portion. The sample lists about 370,000 clones, over 75% seen once, with roughly 1% in the top ten. Sequenced sample: PBMCs or T cells enriched from blood (not recorded which). The receptor source for this set is a man between 18 and 35 years old who had recovered from COVID-19.

The chain uses TRBV2 and TRBJ1-1; D not certain. The CDR3 runs to 14 residues. V lost 9 bases, J lost 1 base, and 15 bases lay in between. The germline V gene has CDR1 SNHLY and CDR2 FYNNEI. The CDR3 protein is CASIPGEGNTEAFF. As DNA, the CDR3 is TGTGCCAGTATACCCGGAGAGGGGAACACTGAAGCTTTCTTT.

The chain combines TRBV30 with TRBJ2-3, with D maybe TRBD1 (5 bases). Trimming took 5 bases from V and 8 from J, leaving 11 bases between them. The CDR3 consists of 11 residues. CDR1 is GTSNPN and CDR2 is SVGIG in the germline V gene (reference sequence). The CDR3 nucleotides read TGTGCCTGGTCCGACCAGGGTACGCAGTATTTT. It yields the protein CAWSDQGTQYF.

The V and J genes are TRBV7-9 and TRBJ2-1; 8 positions match TRBD2. This CDR3 spans 15 amino acids. The ends lost 1 base at V and 4 bases at J; junction bases unmatched: 3. Germline-derived CDR1 and CDR2 are SEHNR and FQNEAQ (reference sequence). The CDR3 loop is CASSLGPSGYNEQFF. In DNA form, the CDR3 reads TGTGCCAGCAGCTTAGGGCCTAGCGGGTACAATGAGCAGTTCTTC.

This clone has only one observation. The V and J genes are TRBV5-1 and TRBJ2-1; TRBD2 matches at 12 bases. The CDR3 has 15 residues. Germline trimming cut 2 bases from V and 7 bases from J; bases unmatched to any gene: 4. The V gene's germline CDR1 is SGHRS and CDR2 YFSETQ. The CDR3 loop is CASSFRLAGENEQFF. In nucleotides, the CDR3 is TGCGCCAGCAGCTTTCGACTAGCGGGGGAAAATGAGCAGTTCTTC.

V and J are TRBV11-2 and TRBJ1-2, with D possibly matching TRBD1 (6 bases). Germline V gene sequence: CDR1 SGHAT, CDR2 FQNNGV. V was cut by 4 bases and J by 6 bases, with 18 bases left in between. The CDR3 loop spans 15 amino acids. The CDR3 reads CASSSNRDTTDGYTF. The DNA for the CDR3 is TGTGCCAGCAGCTCTAACAGGGACACAACAGATGGCTACACCTTC.

This clone came up once. The rearrangement joins TRBV28 to TRBJ2-5, with 7 bases fitting TRBD2. The germline gives CDR1 MDHEN, CDR2 SYDVKM. The V and J ends lost 3 bases and 2 bases, in that order; junction bases with no gene match: 18. The CDR3 length is 19 residues. CDR3 nucleotide sequence: TGTGCCAGCAGTTTTCCCATCCGCTTAGCGGGTGCAAGTCAAGAGACCCAGTACTTC. It yields the protein CASSFPIRLAGASQETQYF. Together with reference TRBV28 and TRBJ2-5, the CDR3 gives the full variable domain: DVKVTQSSRYLVKRTGEKVFLECVQDMDHENMFWYRQDPGLGLRLIYFSYDVKMKEKGDIPEGYSVSREKKERFSLILESASTNQTSMYLCASSFPIRLAGASQETQYFGPGTRLLVL.

The genes are TRBV9 and TRBJ2-7; 9 bases align to TRBD1. J gave up 7 bases and V 4 bases, and 12 bases lay outside the gene matches. Looked up from germline, CDR1 is SGDLS and CDR2 is YYNGEE. This CDR3 has 15 amino acids. DNA for the CDR3: TGTGCCAGCAGCCATGAAGGACAGGGGAAGGGAGAGCAGTACTTC. Protein sequence: CASSHEGQGKGEQYF.

The chain uses TRBV11-3 and TRBJ1-2; maybe TRBD1 (6 bases). Germline V gives CDR1 SGHNT, CDR2 YENEEA. This CDR3 spans 14 amino acids. The V and J ends lost 5 bases and 4 bases respectively, with 14 bases between them. For the CDR3, the DNA is TGTGCCAGCAGCATACGGACAGTATGCTATGGCTACACCTTC. It specifies CASSIRTVCYGYTF.

The chain joins TRBV5-8 to TRBJ2-2; unclear D gene. The CDR3 contains 15 residues. V gave up 0 bases and J gave up 5 bases, with 11 bases separating them. CDR1 is SGHTS and CDR2 is YDEGEE in the germline V gene. The CDR3 nucleotides read TGTGCCAGCAGCTTGGCCTCGTTCGGGACCGGGGAGCTGTTTTTT. Residues: CASSLASFGTGELFF.

The chain is built from TRBV13 and TRBJ1-1; no clear D. V gave up 11 bases and J gave up 1 base, with 14 bases separating them. The CDR3 loop spans 13 amino acids. CDR1 is PRHDT, CDR2 FYEKMQ, per germline (reference sequence). The CDR3 region is CASKRRANTEAFF. The CDR3 DNA is TGTGCCTCTAAAAGGAGGGCGAACACTGAAGCTTTCTTT. The variable domain in full, with the rest retrieved from reference TRBV13 and TRBJ1-1, is AAGVIQSPRHLIKEKRETATLKCYPIPRHDTVYWYQQGPGQDPQFLISFYEKMQSDKGSIPDRFSAQQFSDYHSELNMSSLELGDSALYFCASKRRANTEAFFGQGTRLTVV.

In nucleotides, the CDR3 is TGTGCCAGTAGGAGGGCGGGACAGGGAACTGTTTATGGCTACACCTTC. Residues: CASRRAGQGTVYGYTF. The rearrangement joins TRBV19 to TRBJ1-2; TRBD1 aligns across 9 bases. The CDR3 sequence is 16 residues long. CDR1 is LNHDA and CDR2 is SQIVND in the germline V gene (reference sequence). The J segment lost 5 bases and the V segment lost 6 bases, leaving 13 bases of the junction unmatched.

The chain combines TRBV7-9 with TRBJ2-1, with D perhaps matching TRBD2 (6 bases). V lost 5 bases and J lost 12, with 14 bases in between. The germline CDR1 and CDR2 sequences are SEHNR and FQNEAQ (reference sequence). CDR3 length: 12 amino acids. CDR3 sequence: CASSPGSGVQFF. The CDR3 region has the DNA TGTGCCAGCAGCCCAGGTAGCGGAGTGCAGTTCTTC.

The V and J genes are TRBV28 and TRBJ1-6; the D is unclear. Germline CDR1 MDHEN, CDR2 SYDVKM. This CDR3 contains 12 residues. V lost 10 bases, J lost 9 bases, and 13 bases lay in between. The CDR3 nucleotides are TGTGCCATCGCGGCAGGAGGTTCACCCCTCCACTTT. It codes for CAIAAGGSPLHF.

The CDR3 nucleotides are TGTGCCTCCCTTACCCCTAGCGGGAGGACCGAGCAGTACTTC. Amino acid sequence: CASLTPSGRTEQYF. The chain recombines TRBV28 with TRBJ2-7; TRBD2 agrees at 11 bases. In germline, CDR1 is MDHEN, CDR2 SYDVKM. V gave up 11 bases and J gave up 6 bases; unmatched junction bases: 12. CDR3 length: 14 amino acids. The full variable domain, rest sourced from reference TRBV28 and TRBJ2-7, is DVKVTQSSRYLVKRTGEKVFLECVQDMDHENMFWYRQDPGLGLRLIYFSYDVKMKEKGDIPEGYSVSREKKERFSLILESASTNQTSMYLCASLTPSGRTEQYFGPGTRLTVT.

This chain links TRBV28 with TRBJ2-2; 10 bases align to TRBD2. Germline CDR1 MDHEN, CDR2 SYDVKM. The CDR3 consists of 18 residues. V shed 1 base, J shed 1 base, and the junction held 6 bases outside the gene matches. CDR3: CASSLSSGRVGNTGELFF. In DNA form, the CDR3 reads TGTGCCAGCAGTTTATCTAGCGGGAGAGTCGGGAACACCGGGGAGCTGTTTTTT.

This rearrangement joins TRBV4-1 to TRBJ2-7; the D is unclear. Between the trimmed V and J ends, which lost 1 base and 6 bases, there was a span of 10 bases. Germline V gene lookup returns CDR1 MGHRA and CDR2 YSYEKL. This CDR3 contains 13 residues. CDR3 sequence reads: CASSQGGVGEQYF. CDR3 bases: TGCGCCAGCAGCCAAGGCGGAGTTGGCGAGCAGTACTTC.

The chain links TRBV28 to TRBJ1-2; 8 bases match TRBD1. The CDR3 has 12 residues. The ends lost 7 bases at V and 7 bases at J; junction bases unmatched: 5. In germline, CDR1 is MDHEN, CDR2 SYDVKM. CDR3 loop: CASTDREGGYTF. The CDR3 DNA follows: TGTGCCAGCACGGACAGGGAGGGTGGCTACACCTTC.

The chain couples TRBV6-5 to TRBJ2-7; D might be TRBD2 (5 bases). This CDR3 has 13 residues. Germline V CDR1 and CDR2: MNHEY, SVGAGI. V was shortened by 6 bases and J by 7 bases, with 16 bases between the two germline ends. In nucleotides, the CDR3 is TGTGCCAGCAGCCCCGGCGGGTTTGGGGAGCAGTACTTC. This translates into CASSPGGFGEQYF.

This chain connects TRBV5-6 to TRBJ1-6; tentatively, D is TRBD1 (5 bases). This CDR3 region has 15 residues. The germline V gene has CDR1 SGHDT and CDR2 YYEEEE. Trimming left V 2 bases short and J 7 bases short, with 13 bases between. In DNA form, the CDR3 reads TGTGCCAGCAGCTTCGAGACAGTTAAGAATTCACCCCTCCACTTT. Translating gives CASSFETVKNSPLHF.

The chain couples TRBV4-2 to TRBJ2-1; 7 nucleotides agree with TRBD2. The CDR3 has 14 amino acids. CDR1 is LGHNA and CDR2 is YNFKEQ in the germline V gene. The V segment lost 6 bases and the J segment 4 bases; nucleotides outside the gene matches: 6. This CDR3 is CASRPGLEYNEQFF. The DNA of the CDR3 is TGTGCCAGCAGACCTGGACTAGAGTACAATGAGCAGTTCTTC.

The chain employs TRBV4-1 and TRBJ2-7, with 10 bases fitting TRBD2. Trimming removed 1 base from V and 1 base from J; junction bases left unmatched: 7. Germline V lookup: CDR1 MGHRA, CDR2 YSYEKL. The CDR3 extends over 17 amino acids. The CDR3 DNA reads TGCGCCAGCAGCCAAGCTAGCGGGGGTTTCACATCCTACGAGCAGTACTTC. It yields the protein CASSQASGGFTSYEQYF.

The chain has TRBV18 and TRBJ2-5, with 9 positions matching TRBD1. The CDR3 sequence is 14 residues long. The junction had 2 bases not matched to a gene; V was cut back by 2 bases and J by 4 bases. Germline V gene sequence: CDR1 KGHSH, CDR2 LQKENI. The CDR3, as DNA: TGTGCCAGCTCACCAACGGACAGGGGAGAGACCCAGTACTTC. This encodes CASSPTDRGETQYF.

The gene calls are TRBV7-9 and TRBJ2-7; 8 bases are a match to TRBD1. The CDR3 is 14 residues long. V dropped 5 bases and J dropped 5; count of bases not matched to a gene: 8. The V gene's germline CDR1 is SEHNR and CDR2 FQNEAQ (reference sequence). CDR3 in amino acids: CASSPEDRGNEQYF. DNA for the CDR3: TGTGCCAGCAGCCCAGAAGACAGGGGAAACGAGCAGTACTTC.

CDR3: CASSQDRAKGNIQYF. CDR3 coding DNA: TGTGCCAGCAGCCAAGATCGGGCAAAGGGGAACATTCAGTACTTC. The rearrangement joins TRBV3-1 (or the pseudogene TRBV3-2) to TRBJ2-4; weak D call: TRBD1 (5 bases). The CDR3 is 15 residues long. The germline gives CDR1 LGHDT, CDR2 YNNKEL (reference sequence). The V and J ends lost 0 bases and 7 bases respectively, with 13 bases between them.

The chain joins TRBV5-1 to TRBJ2-2; the match to TRBD2 covers 9 bases. V lost 4 bases, J lost 5 bases, and 6 bases stayed unmatched. The CDR3 runs 15 residues. CDR1 is SGHRS, CDR2 YFSETQ, per germline. CDR3 in amino acids: CASSGVSGRTGELFF. The CDR3 DNA reads TGCGCCAGCAGCGGCGTAAGCGGGAGGACCGGGGAGCTGTTTTTT. The full variable domain, with the rest looked up from reference TRBV5-1 and TRBJ2-2, is KAGVTQTPRYLIKTRGQQVTLSCSPISGHRSVSWYQQTPGQGLQFLFEYFSETQRNKGNFPGRFSGRQFSNSRSEMNVSTLELGDSALYLCASSGVSGRTGELFFGEGSRLTVL.

CDR3 bases: TGCAGTGCTAGTCCCACTAGCGGGGGCACAGATACGCAGTATTTT. Its translation: CSASPTSGGTDTQYF. The gene calls are TRBV20-1 and TRBJ2-3; 10 bases match TRBD2. The CDR3 contains 15 residues. CDR1 DFQATT and CDR2 SNEGSKA come from the germline V gene (reference sequence). Trimming removed 3 bases from V and 1 base from J; junction bases left unmatched: 4.

The V call is TRBV28, the J call TRBJ1-5, with TRBD1 matching 10 bases. The CDR3 length is 15 residues. Germline values: CDR1 MDHEN, CDR2 SYDVKM. Losses at the gene ends were 5 bases for V and 7 bases for J; bases not matched to a gene: 8. CDR3 sequence reads: CASSGRQGALQPQHF. CDR3 bases: TGTGCCAGCAGTGGTCGACAGGGGGCTTTGCAGCCCCAGCATTTT.

CDR3 DNA: TGTGCCAGCAACCCTTATGACAGGGACACTGAAGCTTTCTTT. Translation: CASNPYDRDTEAFF. The chain employs TRBV6-2 or TRBV6-3 and TRBJ1-1; TRBD1 aligns across 7 bases. CDR1 and CDR2 from the germline V gene are MNHEY and SVGEGT. The CDR3 extends over 14 amino acids. J lost 3 bases, V lost 7 bases, and 8 bases had no gene match.

The chain carries TRBV4-3 and TRBJ1-1; D is unclear. The ends were cut back, 0 bases at V and 2 bases at J, with 22 bases in the middle. Germline-derived CDR1 and CDR2 are LGHNA and YSLEER. This CDR3 has 19 amino acids. CDR3 in amino acids: CASSQDRSVSYGANTEAFF. The CDR3 bases are TGCGCCAGCAGCCAAGATCGGAGCGTCTCATACGGAGCAAACACTGAAGCTTTCTTT.

Remarks on this clone: The sample carries other DNA sequences with the same CDR3. CDR3 nucleotides: TGCGCCAGCAGCTTTAAAGAGACCCAGTACTTC. Translating gives CASSFKETQYF. This chain uses TRBV5-1 with TRBJ2-5; no firm D call. From germline, CDR1 is SGHRS and CDR2 YFSETQ. The CDR3 contains 11 residues. The V end lost 2 bases, the J end lost 3 bases, and 2 bases lay between the germline ends.